The TCR beta chain under discussion was sequenced for a study of cytomegalovirus exposure and HLA in healthy donors. Study results and limitations: Presence/absence analyses took donor sequencing depth as roughly uniform.

With 60 Vbeta and 13 Jbeta primers, the PCR was carried out. Libraries were prepared by immunoSEQ multiplex PCR; TCRdb keeps only in-frame clonotypes and omits some of them. This sample has roughly 48,000 clones; 55% to 75% occur once, and the top ten carry around 3.4%. Germline loops: CDR1 MDHEN, CDR2 SYDVKM. The V end was cut by 7 bases, the J end by 5 bases, with 11 bases between. This CDR3 has 12 amino acids. Turning to this clone: What it binds is not known.

V gene TRBV28 combines with J gene TRBJ1-2; a possible D gene is TRBD1 (5 bases). The specimen was PBMCs. The TCR comes from a young woman in good health and CMV-seronegative. The CDR3 is CASTLGGYGYTF. CDR3 coding DNA: TGTGCCAGCACCCTGGGGGGTTATGGCTACACCTTC.